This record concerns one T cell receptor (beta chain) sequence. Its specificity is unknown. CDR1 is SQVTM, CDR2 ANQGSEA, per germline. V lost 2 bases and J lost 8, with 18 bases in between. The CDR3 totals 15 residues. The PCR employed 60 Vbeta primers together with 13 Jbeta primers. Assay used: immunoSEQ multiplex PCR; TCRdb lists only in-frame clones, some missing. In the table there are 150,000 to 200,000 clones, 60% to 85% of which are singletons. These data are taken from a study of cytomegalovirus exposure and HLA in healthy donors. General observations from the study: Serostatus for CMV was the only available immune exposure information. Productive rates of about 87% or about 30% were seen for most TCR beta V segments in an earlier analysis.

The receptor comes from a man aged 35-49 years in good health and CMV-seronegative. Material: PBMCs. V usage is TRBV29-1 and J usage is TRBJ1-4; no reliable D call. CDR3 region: CSVETSVGGGEKLFF. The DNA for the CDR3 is TGCAGCGTTGAAACGTCCGTGGGTGGCGGCGAAAAACTGTTTTTT.